This entry concerns a single T cell receptor (beta chain). CDR1 is SGHRS and CDR2 is YFSETQ in the germline V gene. V lost 4 bases and J lost 13, with 20 bases in between. This CDR3 comprises 13 residues. This specimen comes from a study of blood T cell repertoires in COVID-19. Turning to the study itself: Samples representing acute and convalescent COVID-19 were sourced from the United States, Italy and Spain.

Data came from immunoSEQ multiplex PCR; TCRdb stores just in-frame clones and leaves some out. The sample yields hundreds of thousands of clones, around 89% seen once. Symptom resolution, clearance, or two negative PCRs marked the recovered donors of Cohort 3. This chain links TRBV5-1 with TRBJ1-1; D might be TRBD1 (5 bases). This clonotype was obtained from a man aged 25 to 40 who had recovered from COVID-19. The source material was PBMCs or T cells enriched from blood (not recorded which). The CDR3 is CASSLPGAGQSFF. As DNA, the CDR3 is TGCGCCAGCAGCCTCCCCGGCGCAGGGCAGAGTTTCTTT.